The entry that follows covers one TCR beta chain sequence. What it binds is not known. The sample comes from a study of T-cell reconstitution after alpha-beta-depleted transplantation in children. Regarding the study as a whole: A year had passed since transplant, and T-cell counts and diversity by then came mostly from newly produced T cells. Some patients' high day-60 TCRbeta diversity was attributed to recipient cells surviving conditioning.

As it was prepared, the TCRbeta library received unique molecular identifiers. A single record per CDR3 protein comes from TCRdb applying MiXCR to the PCR reads. Of 45,000 or so distinct CDR3 sequences listed, 50% to 55% are singletons. This clonotype was obtained from a boy younger than two with SCID, due to receive a stem cell transplant. Source: peripheral blood, taken before TCRalphabeta/CD19-depleted stem cell transplant.

The CDR3 coding sequence is TGTGCCAGCAGCCTCTCCCGGCCCGGGAAGCAGTACTTC. Protein product: CASSLSRPGKQYF. The chain is built from TRBV14 and TRBJ2-7; the D gene is possibly TRBD2 (5 bases). The CDR3 spans 13 residues. CDR1 and CDR2 (germline): SGHDN, FVKESK. Trimming removed 4 bases at V and 8 bases at J, with 15 bases between.